A single sample is the source of the 10 T cell receptor beta chains below, sequenced in a study of cytomegalovirus exposure and HLA in healthy donors (dated by TCRdb to about 2017). Receptor libraries were prepared by the immunoSEQ multiplex PCR assay. The multiplex PCR relied on a mix of 60 forward primers for TCR Vbeta segments and 13 reverse primers for TCR Jbeta segments. TCRdb took over this immuneACCESS table, retaining in-frame rearrangements with V and J assigned. Such tables are incomplete; in checked studies, under half of the missing clones stem from an unresolved V gene, and the remainder is unexplained. This sample has 200,000 to 250,000 clones in its table, and roughly 75% of those were observed once. Jointly, the top ten make up 1.8% of the sample. The sample consisted of PBMCs. These receptors all stem from a woman in her twenties or thirties in good health and CMV-seronegative.

The CDR3 here is CASSLENRLRQAHEQYF. As DNA, the CDR3 is TGTGCCAGCAGCTTAGAAAACCGACTCAGACAGGCCCACGAGCAGTACTTC. The genes are TRBV7-9 and TRBJ2-5; perhaps TRBD1 as D (6 bases). The J call is in doubt because the DNA end fits TRBJ2-7 better. This CDR3 spans 17 amino acids. Germline V gene data show CDR1 as SEHNR and CDR2 as FQNEAQ (reference sequence).

In this sample, this clone turned up a few times. Other nucleotide sequences in the sample specify the same CDR3. The CDR3 here is CASSYPGGTEAFF. The DNA of the CDR3 is TGTGCCAGCAGTTATCCGGGTGGCACTGAAGCTTTCTTT. The V call is TRBV6-6, the J call TRBJ1-1; unclear D gene. V lost 3 bases and J lost 4, with 9 bases in between. The CDR3 consists of 13 residues. Germline V gene data show CDR1 as MNHNY and CDR2 as SVGAGI (reference sequence).

This rearrangement joins TRBV29-1 to TRBJ2-1, with 9 bases lining up with TRBD1. This CDR3 has 12 amino acids. Trimming removed 4 bases from V and 6 bases from J; junction bases left unmatched: 1. CDR1 is SQVTM and CDR2 is ANQGSEA in the germline V gene. This chain's CDR3 is CSVGGQGNEQFF. As DNA, the CDR3 is TGCAGCGTTGGGGGACAGGGCAATGAGCAGTTCTTC.

For this clone: One junction end disagrees with the germline gene, perhaps due to a read error. The rearrangement uses TRBV7-7 and TRBJ2-3; D is perhaps TRBD2 (6 bases). The CDR3 extends over 17 amino acids. Germline CDR1 SSHAT, CDR2 FNYEAQ (reference sequence). CDR3 in DNA: TGTGCTAGCAGCCCCACCTTGGGGGGAGATGGTACAGATACGCAGTATTTT. Its protein is CASSPTLGGDGTDTQYF. The full variable domain, in which reference TRBV7-7 and TRBJ2-3 provide the parts outside the CDR3, is GAGVSQSPRYKVTKRGQDVTLRCDPISSHATLYWYQQALGQGPEFLTYFNYEAQPDKSGLPSDRFSAERPEGSISTLTIQRTEQRDSAMYRCASSPTLGGDGTDTQYFGPGTRLTVL.

This clone appeared once. This rearrangement joins TRBV6-6 to TRBJ2-1, with TRBD1 matching 9 bases. The CDR3 sequence is 15 residues long. Germline CDR1 and CDR2: MNHNY and SVGAGI (reference sequence). The J segment lost 10 bases and the V segment lost 2 bases, leaving 9 bases of the junction unmatched. The CDR3 reads CASSYPGQGVREQFF. CDR3 sequence (DNA): TGTGCCAGCAGTTACCCGGGACAGGGAGTTAGGGAGCAGTTCTTC.

This chain uses TRBV30 with TRBJ2-2; D remains unclear. Germline V gene sequence: CDR1 GTSNPN, CDR2 SVGIG (reference sequence). The V gene lost 2 bases and the J gene lost 9 bases, with 7 bases spanning the gap. The CDR3 is 11 amino acids. CDR3 DNA sequence: TGTGCCTGGAGTCAAACAAGGGAGCTGTTTTTT. The encoded protein is CAWSQTRELFF.

The V gene is TRBV12-5, the J gene TRBJ2-1, with a tentative D call TRBD2 (6 bases). The V end was cut by 5 bases, the J end by 3 bases, with 14 bases between. In germline, CDR1 is LGHNT, CDR2 FRNRAP. The CDR3 consists of 15 residues. The CDR3 reads CASGPTGLFYNEQFF. For the CDR3, the DNA is TGTGCTAGTGGTCCTACGGGACTTTTCTACAATGAGCAGTTCTTC.

This sequence joins TRBV2 and TRBJ2-3; tentative D call: TRBD1 (5 bases). Between the trimmed V and J ends, which lost 1 base and 4 bases, there was a span of 12 bases. The germline V gene encodes CDR1 SNHLY and CDR2 FYNNEI. This CDR3 is 15 amino acids long. The CDR3 loop reads CASSEVGAMADTQYF. As DNA, the CDR3 is TGTGCCAGCAGTGAAGTTGGGGCGATGGCAGATACGCAGTATTTT.

The chain links TRBV18 to TRBJ1-5; possible D gene TRBD1, 6 bases. From germline, CDR1 is KGHSH and CDR2 LQKENI. The CDR3 is 13 residues long. V was pared by 2 bases and J by 5 bases, with 7 bases between. CDR3: CASSPAGDQPQHF. The CDR3 nucleotides read TGTGCCAGCTCACCAGCAGGGGATCAGCCCCAGCATTTT.

Comments on this clone: The CDR3 does not end in the conserved phenylalanine or tryptophan, so this is likely a read error. The chain joins TRBV29-1 to TRBJ1-3; 7 bases align to TRBD1. Looked up from germline, CDR1 is SQVTM and CDR2 is ANQGSEA. This CDR3 comprises 13 residues. V lost 7 bases to trimming and J lost 6 bases; unmatched junction nucleotides: 9. CDR3 in amino acids: CSATGEGENTIYL. In nucleotides, the CDR3 is TGCAGCGCCACAGGGGAAGGTGAAAACACCATATATTTG.